This T cell receptor (beta chain) was captured in a study of blood T cell repertoires in COVID-19. The overall study: COVID-19 samples collected from the United States, Italy and Spain covered acute and convalescent phases.

Original analysis: Using reference gene primer amplification, nucleated cell counts were estimated. Sequencing used immunoSEQ multiplex PCR; TCRdb keeps in-frame clones, though not all of them. The V and J calls and clone size come from that table; D and trimming were worked out from the DNA. The top ten clones hold under 3.5% of a sample with 200,000 to 250,000 clones, about 87% of them seen once. V lost 7 bases, J lost 3 bases, and 4 bases stayed unmatched. The CDR3 loop spans 13 amino acids. Per germline, CDR1 LNHDA and CDR2 SQIVND (reference sequence). Patients in Seattle were enrolled during active infection, then followed longitudinally.

Specimen: peripheral blood. This sequence was found in a man between 25 and 39 years old with COVID-19, enrolled during active disease. The chain employs TRBV19 and TRBJ2-7, with 9 bases that match TRBD1. CDR3: CASTWGQGYEQYF. In DNA, the CDR3 is TGTGCCAGTACTTGGGGACAGGGCTACGAGCAGTACTTC.